Below, 17 T cell receptor beta chains from the same sample are listed, as sequenced in a study of blood T cell repertoires in COVID-19. TCRdb's table, derived via immunoSEQ multiplex PCR, lists solely in-frame clones and lacks some. Among 150,000 to 200,000 clones listed, around two thirds were seen once. The sample taken for sequencing was peripheral blood. The receptors here all came from a woman older than 75 with acute or convalescent COVID-19.

The chain has TRBV6-2 or TRBV6-3 and TRBJ2-7; TRBD1 matches at 12 bases. The germline CDR1 and CDR2 sequences are MNHEY and SVGEGT. V trimming: 4 bases; J trimming: 3 bases; junction bases outside the gene matches: 7. The CDR3 contains 16 residues. Here the CDR3 reads CASSSTRDRGLYEQYF. DNA for the CDR3: TGTGCCAGCAGTTCTACGAGGGACAGGGGGCTCTACGAGCAGTACTTC.

V and J are TRBV6-1 and TRBJ2-3; D might be TRBD2 (5 bases). CDR1 and CDR2 from the germline V gene are MNHNS and SASEGT. V gave up 2 bases and J gave up 3 bases, with 9 bases separating them. The length of the CDR3 is 14 residues. The CDR3 loop is CASSETGRTDTQYF. CDR3 in DNA: TGTGCCAGCAGTGAAACGGGGAGAACAGATACGCAGTATTTT.

Only one count was recorded for this clone. The genes are TRBV5-1 and TRBJ2-1; 7 nucleotides match TRBD2. CDR3 length: 14 residues. Germline CDR1 is SGHRS and CDR2 is YFSETQ. The trim removed 4 bases at V and 7 bases at J, leaving 8 bases unmatched. Here the CDR3 reads CASSLQGEGNEQFF. The CDR3 coding sequence is TGCGCCAGCAGCCTCCAAGGGGAGGGGAATGAGCAGTTCTTC.

The chain combines TRBV5-1 with TRBJ2-7; TRBD2 matches at 7 bases. V shed 2 bases and J 1 base; nucleotides not matched to a gene: 3. Germline CDR1 is SGHRS and CDR2 is YFSETQ. This CDR3 is 14 amino acids long. The CDR3 nucleotides read TGCGCCAGCAGCTTATCGGGGGGATCCTACGAGCAGTACTTC. It yields the protein CASSLSGGSYEQYF.

J is TRBJ1-1 and V is TRBV28; tentatively, D is TRBD1 (5 bases). CDR1 and CDR2 (germline): MDHEN, SYDVKM. This CDR3 is 11 amino acids long. Trimming removed 5 bases from V and 8 bases from J, with 9 bases in between. The chain's CDR3 is CASSTNREAFF. The CDR3 region has the DNA TGTGCCAGCAGTACTAACAGGGAAGCTTTCTTT.

This rearrangement joins TRBV5-1 to TRBJ2-2, with 14 bases matching TRBD2. In germline, CDR1 is SGHRS, CDR2 YFSETQ. CDR3 size: 16 residues. Unmatched junction bases numbered 6, after V lost 5 bases and J lost 6 bases. The CDR3 reads CASRVAGLAGAGELFF. The DNA of the CDR3 is TGCGCCAGCAGGGTAGCGGGACTAGCGGGAGCCGGGGAGCTGTTTTTT.

The chain combines TRBV9 with TRBJ2-7; D not certain. The length of the CDR3 is 14 residues. The V and J ends lost 6 bases and 0 bases respectively, with 13 bases between them. Germline V gene sequence: CDR1 SGDLS, CDR2 YYNGEE. The CDR3 nucleotides read TGTGCCAGCACCCCGGGTCCAAGCTCCTACGAGCAGTACTTC. Translation gives CASTPGPSSYEQYF.

The genes are TRBV5-1 and TRBJ2-1, with D perhaps matching TRBD1 (6 bases). V was cut by 2 bases and J by 2 bases, with 11 bases left in between. The CDR3 length is 15 residues. Germline lookup yields CDR1 SGHRS and CDR2 YFSETQ. The CDR3 reads CASSFSTGTYNEQFF. The CDR3 DNA is TGCGCCAGCAGCTTTTCGACAGGAACCTACAATGAGCAGTTCTTC.

As DNA, the CDR3 is TGTGCCAGCAGTCCTACATCCTGGACAGTTAATGAAAAACTGTTTTTT. Translation: CASSPTSWTVNEKLFF. The chain couples TRBV28 to TRBJ1-4, with D possibly TRBD1 on 6 matching bases. This CDR3 has 16 residues. V dropped 5 bases and J dropped 4 bases, with 17 bases sitting between them. Germline V gives CDR1 MDHEN, CDR2 SYDVKM.

Only one count was recorded for this clone. The rearrangement joins TRBV7-9 to TRBJ2-7; 12 bases match TRBD2. Looked up from germline, CDR1 is SEHNR and CDR2 is FQNEAQ (reference sequence). This CDR3 has 14 residues. The J segment lost 6 bases and the V segment lost 8 bases, leaving 8 bases of the junction unmatched. CDR3 sequence reads: CASDRLAGAVEQYF. CDR3 nucleotides: TGTGCCAGCGACCGACTAGCGGGAGCGGTCGAGCAGTACTTC.

This clone was seen more than once but under ten times. The CDR3 loop is CASNIYRVGGEKLFF. CDR3 coding DNA: TGTGCCAGCAACATATACAGGGTCGGAGGTGAAAAACTGTTTTTT. The chain joins TRBV28 to TRBJ1-4, with D possibly being TRBD1 (6 bases). The CDR3 is 15 amino acids. The V end was cut by 7 bases, the J end by 7 bases, with 19 bases between. CDR1 is MDHEN and CDR2 is SYDVKM in the germline V gene.

The rearrangement links TRBV28 to TRBJ1-2; D gene ambiguous. Germline V gene sequence: CDR1 MDHEN, CDR2 SYDVKM. CDR3 length: 12 amino acids. V lost 6 bases, J lost 6 bases, and 11 bases lay in between. The CDR3 nucleotides read TGTGCCAGCAGCGTTTCTTTCGATGGCTACACCTTC. Protein sequence: CASSVSFDGYTF.

J is TRBJ1-2 and V is TRBV5-6; TRBD1 agrees at 8 bases. V trimming: 3 bases; J trimming: 4 bases; junction bases outside the gene matches: 8. CDR1 is SGHDT, CDR2 YYEEEE, per germline. This CDR3 has 15 amino acids. The DNA of the CDR3 is TGTGCCAGCAGCTCTCTGGACAGGGTCTTCTATGGCTACACCTTC. It is translated as CASSSLDRVFYGYTF.

This chain joins TRBV3-1 (or the pseudogene TRBV3-2) and TRBJ1-2; D is possibly TRBD1 (5 bases). V was shortened by 6 bases and J by 6 bases, with 11 bases between the two germline ends. This CDR3 comprises 12 residues. Germline values: CDR1 LGHDT, CDR2 YNNKEL (reference sequence). The CDR3 bases are TGTGCCAGCAGGGCGGGGGGAGATGGCTACACCTTC. This translates into CASRAGGDGYTF.

The chain uses TRBV9 and TRBJ2-6, with 9 bases that match TRBD2. This CDR3 has 18 residues. V trimming: 4 bases; J trimming: 2 bases; junction bases outside the gene matches: 10. Germline V gives CDR1 SGDLS, CDR2 YYNGEE. Here the CDR3 reads CASSPGVAGVAGANVLTF. In DNA, the CDR3 is TGTGCCAGCAGCCCCGGGGTAGCGGGAGTCGCTGGGGCCAACGTCCTGACTTTC.

The CDR3 DNA sequence: TGTGCCAGCAGGGCCGGGACTAGCGGGAGGTACGAGCAGTACTTC. Translating it yields CASRAGTSGRYEQYF. The chain uses TRBV6-5 and TRBJ2-7; 15 bases line up with TRBD2. Germline V lookup: CDR1 MNHEY, CDR2 SVGAGI. The CDR3 is 15 residues long. V lost 6 bases to trimming and J lost 4 bases; unmatched junction nucleotides: 4.

The rearrangement links TRBV19 to TRBJ2-3; TRBD2 agrees at 7 bases. Germline loops: CDR1 LNHDA, CDR2 SQIVND (reference sequence). CDR3 length: 18 residues. The V segment lost 0 bases and the J segment 4 bases; nucleotides outside the gene matches: 13. Written as DNA, the CDR3 is TGTGCCAGTAGTATAGATCCCCTGGGGGAGGGCCGATCAGATACGCAGTATTTT. Amino acids: CASSIDPLGEGRSDTQYF.